The 27 T cell receptor beta chains below were found in one sample sequenced in a study of T cells after posttransplantation cyclophosphamide. Only in-frame clones appear in the TCRdb table, and some are missing; sequencing was by immunoSEQ multiplex PCR. Recorded here are about 44,000 clones, none singletons. The sequencing input was PBMCs. Receptor source: a man aged 35-49 years in good health, CMV-negative, and a related stem cell transplant donor.

This clone was recorded at least ten times. V and J are TRBV28 and TRBJ2-1, with TRBD2 matching over 10 bases. Unmatched junction bases numbered 10, after V lost 4 bases and J lost 7 bases. Germline CDR1 and CDR2: MDHEN and SYDVKM. This CDR3 region has 16 residues. The CDR3 coding sequence is TGTGCCAGCAGTTCCCCCCTAGCGGGAGTGGGGAATGAGCAGTTCTTC. This gives the protein CASSSPLAGVGNEQFF.

This clone was counted between two and nine times. The chain combines TRBV9 with TRBJ2-1; TRBD2 matches 9 bases. Per germline, CDR1 SGDLS and CDR2 YYNGEE. The CDR3 runs to 18 residues. J lost 3 bases, V lost 0 bases, and 10 bases had no gene match. The CDR3 is CASSVDHLGLASYNEQFF. CDR3 in DNA: TGTGCCAGCAGCGTAGACCACCTCGGACTAGCGAGCTACAATGAGCAGTTCTTC.

Ten or more counts support this clone. V usage is TRBV9 and J usage is TRBJ2-1; TRBD2 aligns across 11 bases. Trimming at V came to 3 bases and at J to 4 bases, leaving 3 bases not matched to a gene. The germline CDR1 and CDR2 sequences are SGDLS and YYNGEE. This CDR3 spans 15 amino acids. The CDR3 DNA sequence: TGTGCCAGCAGCGCCCGACTAGCGGGGTACAATGAGCAGTTCTTC. It translates to CASSARLAGYNEQFF.

This chain links TRBV7-9 with TRBJ1-1, with D tentatively TRBD1 (6 bases). Trimming took 4 bases from V and 1 from J, leaving 13 bases between them. Germline V lookup: CDR1 SEHNR, CDR2 FQNEAQ (reference sequence). This CDR3 comprises 15 residues. CDR3 protein: CASSSLTGQNTEAFF. DNA of the CDR3: TGTGCCAGCAGCTCTCTCACAGGGCAGAACACTGAAGCTTTCTTT.

This clone has ten or more counts. J is TRBJ2-2 and V is TRBV5-1; TRBD1 matches at 7 bases. The germline CDR1 and CDR2 sequences are SGHRS and YFSETQ. CDR3 length equals 15 residues. V lost 4 bases to trimming and J lost 3 bases; unmatched junction nucleotides: 6. This CDR3 is CASSSGQVYTGELFF. CDR3 coding DNA: TGCGCCAGCAGCAGCGGACAGGTCTACACCGGGGAGCTGTTTTTT. The variable domain in full, with the rest retrieved from reference TRBV5-1 and TRBJ2-2, is KAGVTQTPRYLIKTRGQQVTLSCSPISGHRSVSWYQQTPGQGLQFLFEYFSETQRNKGNFPGRFSGRQFSNSRSEMNVSTLELGDSALYLCASSSGQVYTGELFFGEGSRLTVL.

This clone has at least ten counts. The rearrangement links TRBV15 to TRBJ2-3; 8 bases line up with TRBD2. This CDR3 is 16 amino acids long. J lost 3 bases, V lost 5 bases, and 10 bases had no gene match. Germline CDR1 reads LNHNV; CDR2 reads YYDKDF (reference sequence). The chain's CDR3 is CATSSPLAGKTDTQYF. Here the CDR3 DNA reads TGTGCCACCAGCTCCCCCTTAGCGGGGAAAACAGATACGCAGTATTTT.

This clone was seen ten or more times. The gene calls are TRBV4-1 and TRBJ2-1; TRBD2 matches 8 bases. Germline trimming cut 4 bases from V and 3 bases from J; bases unmatched to any gene: 8. Germline values: CDR1 MGHRA, CDR2 YSYEKL. This CDR3 comprises 16 residues. CDR3 DNA: TGCGCCAGCAGCCCCCAGCAGCGGGAGAACTACAATGAGCAGTTCTTC. Translating gives CASSPQQRENYNEQFF.

V is TRBV6-6 and J is TRBJ1-1; maybe TRBD1 (6 bases). Looked up from germline, CDR1 is MNHNY and CDR2 is SVGAGI (reference sequence). The CDR3 contains 13 residues. Trimming removed 9 bases at V and 3 bases at J, with 14 bases between. CDR3 in DNA: TGTGCCAGTCGATTACACAGGGACACTGAAGCTTTCTTT. Translating it yields CASRLHRDTEAFF.

The chain has TRBV19 and TRBJ2-3; TRBD1 might be the D (6 bases). Germline values: CDR1 LNHDA, CDR2 SQIVND (reference sequence). This CDR3 comprises 16 residues. Trimming shortened V by 3 bases and J by 1 base, and 14 bases separated the two germline ends. The CDR3 loop is CASSIGRGQGTDTQYF. CDR3 DNA: TGTGCCAGTAGTATCGGACGGGGACAAGGCACAGATACGCAGTATTTT.

This clone came up many times. The rearrangement uses TRBV2 and TRBJ2-1, with D possibly TRBD2 on 6 matching bases. Germline V lookup: CDR1 SNHLY, CDR2 FYNNEI. V lost 6 bases, J lost 4 bases, and 16 bases lay in between. CDR3 size: 15 residues. The CDR3 DNA sequence: TGTGCCAGCAGGGGACTTAGCGGAGATTACAATGAGCAGTTCTTC. Protein sequence: CASRGLSGDYNEQFF.

In this sample, this clone turned up many times. Other DNA sequences within the sample encode an identical CDR3. The V gene is TRBV6-5, the J gene TRBJ1-1; 9 bases match TRBD1. The V gene's germline CDR1 is MNHEY and CDR2 SVGAGI. The CDR3 extends over 14 amino acids. J gave up 4 bases and V 9 bases, and 9 bases lay outside the gene matches. The CDR3 DNA follows: TGTGCCAGTAGTATTGACAGGGGGGCCACTGAAGCTTTCTTT. This sequence encodes CASSIDRGATEAFF.

This clone appeared many times. The chain joins TRBV4-1 to TRBJ1-4; 10 nucleotides agree with TRBD1. The CDR3 has 15 amino acids. Per the germline V gene, CDR1 is MGHRA and CDR2 is YSYEKL. The ends lost 0 bases at V and 10 bases at J; junction bases unmatched: 5. The CDR3 is CASSQERTGGLKLFF. The CDR3 DNA reads TGCGCCAGCAGCCAAGAGCGGACAGGGGGTCTAAAACTGTTTTTT.

This clone has at least ten counts. The chain has TRBV4-2 and TRBJ1-4; 7 bases align to TRBD1. Germline lookup yields CDR1 LGHNA and CDR2 YNFKEQ. J gave up 6 bases and V 6 bases, and 10 bases lay outside the gene matches. The CDR3 has 15 residues. The CDR3 is CASSPRQGQDEKLFF. CDR3 nucleotides: TGTGCCAGCAGTCCGCGACAGGGACAAGATGAAAAACTGTTTTTT.

This clone came up many times. The J gene is TRBJ2-2, the V gene TRBV4-1, with TRBD2 matching over 9 bases. Germline V gene lookup returns CDR1 MGHRA and CDR2 YSYEKL. With V trimmed by 2 bases and J by 6 bases, 16 bases remained unmatched. CDR3 length: 19 amino acids. CDR3 bases: TGCGCCAGCAGCCAACGACTAGCGGCCTCAACCCCCCCGCCCGGGGAGCTGTTTTTT. Amino acid sequence: CASSQRLAASTPPPGELFF.

This clone showed up many times. V gene TRBV7-2 combines with J gene TRBJ1-5, with 10 bases fitting TRBD1. Per the germline V gene, CDR1 is SGHTA and CDR2 is FQGNSA. This CDR3 comprises 16 residues. V lost 1 base and J lost 6; bases outside the gene matches: 6. CDR3: CASSLVGQGSSQPQHF. As DNA, the CDR3 is TGTGCCAGCAGCTTAGTGGGACAGGGGTCGAGTCAGCCCCAGCATTTT.

V is TRBV6-4 and J is TRBJ2-3; 7 bases fit TRBD1. CDR1 and CDR2 (germline): MRHNA, SNTAGT. J lost 4 bases, V lost 4 bases, and 2 bases had no gene match. This CDR3 contains 13 residues. Here the CDR3 DNA reads TGTGCCAGCAGTGTTACAGGGGCAGATACGCAGTATTTT. Translated: CASSVTGADTQYF.

This clone was found many times. The rearrangement joins TRBV6-4 to TRBJ1-5, with D perhaps matching TRBD1 (5 bases). The CDR3 runs 14 residues. V was shortened by 0 bases and J by 6 bases, with 9 bases between the two germline ends. CDR1 is MRHNA, CDR2 SNTAGT, per germline. The chain's CDR3 is CASSDSWGVQPQHF. CDR3 DNA: TGTGCCAGCAGTGACTCATGGGGGGTTCAGCCCCAGCATTTT.

There are a few counts of this clone. This chain connects TRBV7-3 to TRBJ2-3; 8 positions match TRBD2. Germline CDR1 SGHTA, CDR2 FQGTGA. J was trimmed by 2 bases and V by 2 bases; bases with no gene match: 6. This CDR3 region has 16 residues. The CDR3 loop is CASSLSGGGNTDTQYF. Here the CDR3 DNA reads TGTGCCAGCAGCTTATCCGGCGGGGGGAACACAGATACGCAGTATTTT.

Comments on this clone: With only one base between it and a far larger clone, this is likely a read error. This rearrangement joins TRBV6-1 to TRBJ1-3, with D perhaps TRBD1 (6 bases). The CDR3 extends over 15 amino acids. In germline, CDR1 is MNHNS, CDR2 SASEGT. CDR3 nucleotide sequence: TGTGCCAGCAGTGAGGGGGCGGCCTCTGGAAACGCCATATATTTT. Translation gives CASSEGAASGNAIYF.

This clone was detected ten times or more. CDR3 sequence reads: CASSSGTGGEETQYF. CDR3 nucleotide sequence: TGTGCCAGTAGTAGCGGAACAGGGGGCGAAGAGACCCAGTACTTC. The chain employs TRBV19 and TRBJ2-5; the match to TRBD1 covers 9 bases. The CDR3 spans 15 residues. Germline CDR1 and CDR2: LNHDA and SQIVND (reference sequence). The V segment lost 4 bases and the J segment 3 bases; nucleotides outside the gene matches: 6.

This clone has a count of ten or more. The chain links TRBV30 to TRBJ2-3; weak D call: TRBD2 (5 bases). Germline V gives CDR1 GTSNPN, CDR2 SVGIG (reference sequence). The CDR3 has 11 amino acids. V dropped 8 bases and J dropped 2 bases, with 8 bases sitting between them. The CDR3 coding sequence is TGTGCCAGAGCGGTCACAGATACGCAGTATTTT. Translated, it gives CARAVTDTQYF.

This clone has ten or more counts. This rearrangement joins TRBV21-1 to TRBJ2-4; TRBD1, the D gene given by the table, was not confirmed from the DNA. TRBV21-1 is a documented pseudogene. This CDR3 comprises 17 residues. CDR3: CASSQSSQGGAKNIQYF. The DNA of the CDR3 is TGTGCCAGCAGTCAAAGCTCCCAGGGGGGAGCCAAAAACATTCAGTACTTC.

This clone was counted at least ten times. CDR3 sequence: CASMVGFGTEAFF. As DNA, the CDR3 is TGTGCCAGTATGGTGGGCTTTGGGACTGAAGCTTTCTTT. The rearrangement links TRBV19 to TRBJ1-1; D gene ambiguous. The V gene lost 7 bases and the J gene lost 5 bases, with 14 bases spanning the gap. The CDR3 sequence is 13 residues long. CDR1 is LNHDA and CDR2 is SQIVND in the germline V gene (reference sequence).

This clone has a handful of counts. The chain carries TRBV4-3 and TRBJ2-4; 10 bases agree with TRBD2. CDR1 is LGHNA and CDR2 is YSLEER in the germline V gene. The CDR3 length is 17 residues. Trimming cost V 2 bases and J 0 bases; bases outside gene matches: 4. The CDR3 DNA follows: TGCGCCAGCAGCCAAATCACTAGCGGGGTAGCCAAAAACATTCAGTACTTC. Amino acids: CASSQITSGVAKNIQYF.

This clone showed up many times. The gene calls are TRBV4-1 and TRBJ1-1; 8 bases align to TRBD1. The V and J ends lost 0 bases and 2 bases, in that order; junction bases with no gene match: 2. Per germline, CDR1 MGHRA and CDR2 YSYEKL. CDR3 length: 15 residues. CDR3 protein: CASSQDGQGNTEAFF. As DNA, the CDR3 is TGCGCCAGCAGCCAAGACGGACAGGGAAACACTGAAGCTTTCTTT.

This clone was observed at least ten times. The rearrangement links TRBV29-1 to TRBJ1-2; D not certain. The germline gives CDR1 SQVTM, CDR2 ANQGSEA. V was clipped by 2 bases and J by 12 bases, with 7 bases between them. This CDR3 spans 9 amino acids. The CDR3 nucleotides read TGCAGCGTTGAACCCGGGAACACCTTC. It translates to CSVEPGNTF.

This clone came up many times. The chain recombines TRBV5-1 with TRBJ2-7, with D maybe TRBD1 (6 bases). The germline CDR1 and CDR2 sequences are SGHRS and YFSETQ. The CDR3 loop spans 14 amino acids. The V end lost 0 bases, the J end lost 6 bases, and 13 bases lay between the germline ends. Written as DNA, the CDR3 is TGCGCCAGCAGCTTGGATTGGGACAACCTCGAGCAGTACTTC. As protein: CASSLDWDNLEQYF.